This entry concerns a single T cell receptor beta chain. The antigen it recognizes is unknown. The input lacks base qualities; no much larger clone sits a single base away. The immunoSEQ Assay, a bias-controlled multiplex PCR, was used to amplify TCRbeta CDR3 regions from genomic DNA. On the authors' methods: Nucleated cell counts per sample were estimated from amplification of reference gene primers within the assay. To quantify the absolute abundance of each unique TCRbeta CDR3 rearrangement, sequence reads were collapsed and filtered. Productive Simpson clonality was computed per sample as the square root of Simpson's diversity index over productive rearrangements. Drawn from immuneACCESS, this table holds only the in-frame rearrangements with V and J called that TCRdb kept. Clones are partly lost; checked studies trace under half to an unresolved V gene and leave the rest unexplained. That table is the source of V, J and clone size, and D and trimming were worked out from the DNA. This sample comprises hundreds of thousands of clones, 80% to 90% of them detected only once. Approximately 9% of the sample is held by the ten biggest clonotypes.

The CDR3 has 14 amino acids, counting the end cysteine and phenylalanine. Only CDR3 DNA is held: 42 bases, read in frame from base 1. Between the V and J ends, shortened by 3 bases and 4 bases respectively, the junction contains 9 bases. Taken from the germline V gene, the CDR1 and CDR2 loops are ENHRY and SYGVKD. This sample was taken from a study of blood T cell repertoires in COVID-19 (TCRdb year 2020). Notes on the research overall: Samples from collaborators originated in the United States, Italy and Spain and spanned both the acute and convalescent phases of COVID-19. The material from the prospective study consisted of cDNA or gDNA derived from T cells, B-cell-depleted T cells, or PBMCs. Deeply sampled blood TCRbeta repertoires from subjects exposed to, actively infected with, or recovered from COVID-19 were included in the dataset. The repertoires were released in a freely available public database meant as a resource for research on the immune response to SARS-CoV-2. Samples came from the ongoing ImmuneRACE study (first 160 participants) plus 1,254 subjects from 6 global collaborators. Sample metadata almost always included a de-identified subject ID, COVID-19 status, age in years and sex. HLA class I and class II types, where available, came from metadata supplied by the sample provider rather than from assay-based typing. Overall results and qualifications from the work: How much clinical and demographic metadata was included differed by source and by participant, and the metadata was provided uncurated.

In the prospective study, participants were roughly 18 to 100 years old, resided in fewer than 25 geographic areas of the United States, and were enrolled through a virtual design. To assign participants to cohorts, the prospective study relied on clinical history that participants themselves reported in a screening survey and a study questionnaire. Recovered participants in ImmuneRACE Cohort 3 were defined by two consecutive negative NP/OP PCR tests, clearance by a healthcare professional, or resolution of symptoms. In the prospective study, mobile phlebotomists collected whole blood, serum and a nasopharyngeal or oropharyngeal swab from each participant. Over a 2-month period, participants in the prospective study had the option of providing additional blood draws and questionnaires. Blood samples from the prospective study were shipped frozen or at room temperature prior to DNA extraction.

The rearrangement combines TRBV10-3 with TRBJ1-4; a tentative D call is TRBD1 (6 bases match). The sequenced sample was PBMCs or T cells enriched from blood (not recorded which). The TCR sequence derives from a man aged 40-50 years who had recovered from COVID-19. For the CDR3, the sequence is CAISEGGFNEKLFF. The sequence in DNA is TGTGCCATCAGTGAAGGGGGATTTAATGAAAAACTGTTTTTT.